Presented here are 11 T cell receptor beta chains from one specimen sequenced in a study of T cell responses to AZD1222 COVID-19 vaccine (dated by TCRdb to about 2021). The time point label on this specimen signifies: baseline before first vaccination. Library preparation was by the immunoSEQ multiplex PCR assay. TCRdb mirrors the immuneACCESS table, restricted to in-frame sequences. Some clones are absent from its copies; in checked studies, under half trace to an unresolved V gene, and the reason for the others is unknown. The table held for this sample gives 150,000 or so clones. The ten largest clones represent 2.2% of the sample. The sequenced sample was peripheral blood. These receptors were collected from an adult in good health.

The chain is built from TRBV5-1 and TRBJ2-7, with a tentative D call TRBD1 (6 bases). The CDR3 length is 16 residues. CDR1 and CDR2 from the germline V gene are SGHRS and YFSETQ. Trimming cost V 0 bases and J 6 bases, with 19 bases left between them. The DNA of the CDR3 is TGCGCCAGCAGCTTGGTATCTGGGGGCACGATTGGCGAGCAGTACTTC. This translates into CASSLVSGGTIGEQYF.

The gene calls are TRBV7-9 and TRBJ2-5; D is ambiguous. The length of the CDR3 is 14 residues. V gave up 0 bases and J gave up 5 bases, with 10 bases separating them. Germline lookup yields CDR1 SEHNR and CDR2 FQNEAQ (reference sequence). CDR3 protein: CASSLASDAETQYF. The DNA of the CDR3 is TGTGCCAGCAGCTTAGCGTCGGACGCCGAGACCCAGTACTTC.

V usage is TRBV5-1 and J usage is TRBJ1-2; possible D gene TRBD1, 6 bases. The ends were cut back, 4 bases at V and 8 bases at J, with 15 bases in the middle. Germline CDR1 SGHRS, CDR2 YFSETQ. This CDR3 has 13 amino acids. In DNA form, the CDR3 reads TGCGCCAGCAGCCGGGACACCGACCTAGGCTACACCTTC. Translating gives CASSRDTDLGYTF.

As concerns this clone: This CDR3 is also generated by other DNA sequences in the sample. J is TRBJ1-5 and V is TRBV20-1; 7 nucleotides agree with TRBD1. The junction had 9 bases not matched to a gene; V was cut back by 6 bases and J by 7 bases. Germline V gene sequence: CDR1 DFQATT, CDR2 SNEGSKA (reference sequence). The CDR3 totals 13 residues. The CDR3 loop reads CSASRQGGQPQHF. DNA of the CDR3: TGCAGTGCAAGTAGACAGGGTGGACAGCCCCAGCATTTT.

This chain uses TRBV5-1 with TRBJ1-2, with TRBD1 matching over 7 bases. CDR1 and CDR2 from the germline V gene are SGHRS and YFSETQ. This CDR3 has 13 residues. Trimming took 4 bases from V and 4 from J; bases not matched to a gene: 4. CDR3 residues: CASSNRGAYGYTF. CDR3 nucleotide sequence: TGCGCCAGCAGCAACAGGGGAGCCTATGGCTACACCTTC. Combining the CDR3 with reference TRBV5-1 and TRBJ1-2 gives the whole variable domain KAGVTQTPRYLIKTRGQQVTLSCSPISGHRSVSWYQQTPGQGLQFLFEYFSETQRNKGNFPGRFSGRQFSNSRSEMNVSTLELGDSALYLCASSNRGAYGYTFGSGTRLTVV.

The chain joins TRBV5-6 to TRBJ2-3, with a weak D call TRBD2 (5 bases). CDR1 and CDR2 (germline): SGHDT, YYEEEE. The V end was cut by 2 bases, the J end by 4 bases, with 20 bases between. CDR3 length: 17 amino acids. CDR3 sequence (DNA): TGTGCCAGCAGCTTCTTGGCTCCGAGGGCCCCGGCAGATACGCAGTATTTT. This codes for CASSFLAPRAPADTQYF. Filled out from reference TRBV5-6 and TRBJ2-3, the complete variable domain reads DAGVTQSPTHLIKTRGQQVTLRCSPKSGHDTVSWYQQALGQGPQFIFQYYEEEERQRGNFPDRFSGHQFPNYSSELNVNALLLGDSALYLCASSFLAPRAPADTQYFGPGTRLTVL.

The DNA for the CDR3 is TGTGCCAGCAGCTTAAGCGGGCCACCCTCGACCGGGGAGCTGTTTTTT. This sequence encodes CASSLSGPPSTGELFF. V usage is TRBV7-3 and J usage is TRBJ2-2; maybe TRBD2 (5 bases). Looked up from germline, CDR1 is SGHTA and CDR2 is FQGTGA. Trimming pared 1 base from V and 5 bases from J, leaving 14 bases between. CDR3 length: 16 amino acids.

This chain uses TRBV3-1 (or the pseudogene TRBV3-2) with TRBJ1-2; 9 nucleotides align to TRBD1. CDR1 and CDR2 (germline): LGHDT, YNNKEL (reference sequence). V lost 1 base, J lost 13 bases, and 10 bases stayed unmatched. This CDR3 spans 14 amino acids. The CDR3 loop reads CASSQAINYRGPTF. The DNA for the CDR3 is TGTGCCAGCAGCCAAGCGATAAATTACAGGGGGCCCACCTTC.

The V and J genes are TRBV6-5 and TRBJ1-1, with TRBD1 as a possible D gene (6 bases). The germline V gene has CDR1 MNHEY and CDR2 SVGAGI. Between the trimmed V and J ends, which lost 7 bases and 1 base, there was a span of 16 bases. The CDR3 has 15 residues. The CDR3 nucleotides read TGTGCCAGCAACACTCGGGGGGCGTGGAACACTGAAGCTTTCTTT. This codes for CASNTRGAWNTEAFF.

The CDR3 nucleotides read TGTGCCAGCAGCTCCGGGACTACGGAGACCCAGTACTTC. Protein: CASSSGTTETQYF. The J gene is TRBJ2-5, the V gene TRBV12-3 or TRBV12-4, with 7 nucleotides matching TRBD2. V lost 6 bases to trimming and J lost 5 bases; unmatched junction nucleotides: 6. The CDR3 consists of 13 residues.

The V call is TRBV7-9, the J call TRBJ1-3; D perhaps matches TRBD1 (5 bases). V was cut by 6 bases and J by 4 bases, with 19 bases left in between. Germline V CDR1 and CDR2: SEHNR, FQNEAQ (reference sequence). The CDR3 is made up of 16 amino acids. CDR3 bases: TGTGCCAGCAGGCCGTCCGCCTGGGGGTCGGGAAACACCATATATTTT. It is translated as CASRPSAWGSGNTIYF.